The 32 T cell receptor beta chains listed next were all sequenced from one sample in a study of blood T cell repertoires in COVID-19. Profiling relied on immunoSEQ multiplex PCR, and the TCRdb table lists in-frame clones only, not all of them. Among 310,000 or so clones listed, roughly 90% were seen once. Specimen: peripheral blood. Receptors originate from a woman aged 25-40 years with COVID-19, enrolled during active disease.

V usage is TRBV6-6 and J usage is TRBJ2-7; 10 bases map to TRBD1. This CDR3 has 16 amino acids. Germline CDR1 and CDR2: MNHNY and SVGAGI (reference sequence). Trimming removed 0 bases from V and 6 bases from J; junction bases left unmatched: 8. This CDR3 reads CASSYSLDRGLGEQYF. CDR3 DNA sequence: TGTGCCAGCAGTTACTCCCTCGACAGGGGGCTTGGCGAGCAGTACTTC.

The chain combines TRBV2 with TRBJ2-4, with D perhaps TRBD1 (6 bases). The CDR3 has 16 residues. The ends were cut back, 6 bases at V and 0 bases at J, with 15 bases in the middle. CDR1 and CDR2 (germline): SNHLY, FYNNEI. Here the CDR3 DNA reads TGTGCCAGCAGGAGTGGAACAGGGCTAGCCAAAAACATTCAGTACTTC. Translating it yields CASRSGTGLAKNIQYF.

The V gene is TRBV19, the J gene TRBJ2-1; D not certain. This CDR3 has 13 amino acids. In germline, CDR1 is LNHDA, CDR2 SQIVND (reference sequence). V lost 3 bases and J lost 9, with 12 bases in between. The CDR3 DNA follows: TGTGCCAGTAGTATGGGTGGGCCGATTGAGCAGTTCTTC. This gives the protein CASSMGGPIEQFF.

This chain links TRBV10-2 with TRBJ2-1; D not certain. The V end lost 7 bases, the J end lost 0 bases, and 13 bases lay between the germline ends. Germline-derived CDR1 and CDR2 are WSHSY and SAAADI. The CDR3 covers 15 residues. In DNA, the CDR3 is TGCGCCAGCAAGGAGCGTCCAAGCTCCTACAATGAGCAGTTCTTC. Amino acids: CASKERPSSYNEQFF.

The chain joins TRBV24-1 to TRBJ2-3, with D maybe TRBD2 (6 bases). CDR1 KGHDR and CDR2 SFDVKD come from the germline V gene. The CDR3 is 14 residues long. Trimming stripped 4 bases from V and 5 bases from J, with 12 bases between. The CDR3 DNA reads TGTGCCACCAGTGAGGGGGGACGGAAAGATACGCAGTATTTT. This codes for CATSEGGRKDTQYF.

The chain has TRBV6-5 and TRBJ2-7, with a possible D match to TRBD2 (5 bases). The germline V and J ends were trimmed by 8 bases and 0 bases, with 11 bases remaining between them. The length of the CDR3 is 13 residues. The germline V gene has CDR1 MNHEY and CDR2 SVGAGI. The CDR3 sequence: CASLVRDSYEQYF. The CDR3 DNA sequence: TGTGCCAGCCTAGTGAGGGACTCCTACGAGCAGTACTTC.

V gene TRBV10-2 combines with J gene TRBJ2-7; D possibly corresponds to TRBD1 (7 bases). V lost 6 bases and J 0 bases, leaving 15 bases between the germline ends. Germline V gene sequence: CDR1 WSHSY, CDR2 SAAADI. This CDR3 has 15 amino acids. The CDR3 protein is CASRSGGTVSYEQYF. The CDR3 DNA reads TGCGCCAGCAGGTCGGGCGGGACAGTCTCCTACGAGCAGTACTTC.

The J gene is TRBJ2-7, the V gene TRBV30; a weak D match, TRBD1 (5 bases). Trimming removed 5 bases from V and 6 bases from J, with 14 bases in between. Germline V CDR1 and CDR2: GTSNPN, SVGIG (reference sequence). The CDR3 loop spans 12 amino acids. CDR3 sequence reads: CAWDRGTAEQYF. CDR3 bases: TGTGCCTGGGATAGGGGAACGGCCGAGCAGTACTTC.

The chain uses TRBV5-1 and TRBJ1-2; D is possibly TRBD1 (6 bases). Trimming took off 3 bases at V and 0 bases at J, with 12 bases between the two ends. The CDR3 is 15 amino acids. Germline V gene lookup returns CDR1 SGHRS and CDR2 YFSETQ. CDR3 DNA: TGCGCCAGCAGCTCCCTCAGGGGTGCTAACTATGGCTACACCTTC. This encodes CASSSLRGANYGYTF.

The chain couples TRBV3-1 (or the pseudogene TRBV3-2) to TRBJ1-5; TRBD1 aligns across 8 bases. The CDR3 sequence is 14 residues long. V shed 3 bases and J 3 bases; nucleotides not matched to a gene: 1. Per the germline V gene, CDR1 is LGHDT and CDR2 is YNNKEL (reference sequence). In DNA form, the CDR3 reads TGTGCCAGCAGCCAGGGACAGGCCAATCAGCCCCAGCATTTT. It yields the protein CASSQGQANQPQHF.

The chain combines TRBV19 with TRBJ1-5; perhaps TRBD1 as D (6 bases). V was clipped by 6 bases and J by 0 bases, with 12 bases between them. The CDR3 runs to 15 residues. The germline V gene encodes CDR1 LNHDA and CDR2 SQIVND (reference sequence). CDR3 region: CASSRKGVSNQPQHF. CDR3 sequence (DNA): TGTGCCAGTAGCCGAAAGGGGGTTAGCAATCAGCCCCAGCATTTT.

This clone was seen a few times. V usage is TRBV5-8 and J usage is TRBJ2-2, with D possibly being TRBD2 (6 bases). Germline CDR1 reads SGHTS; CDR2 reads YDEGEE. This CDR3 has 15 amino acids. V shed 7 bases and J shed 0 bases, with 13 bases lying between them. The CDR3 DNA follows: TGTGCCAGCGGAGGGGTCGGACCGAACACCGGGGAGCTGTTTTTT. Translation gives CASGGVGPNTGELFF.

The rearrangement uses TRBV4-3 and TRBJ1-1; possible D gene TRBD1, 6 bases. CDR1 and CDR2 (germline): LGHNA, YSLEER. The CDR3 covers 13 residues. Trimming cost V 0 bases and J 11 bases, with 13 bases left between them. The CDR3 DNA reads TGCGCCAGCAGCCAAGACTCGGGGGGCTCCGCTTTCTTT. It specifies CASSQDSGGSAFF.

CDR3 amino acids: CASSSYRTGVGETQYF. For the CDR3, the DNA is TGTGCCAGCAGTTCTTACCGAACAGGGGTGGGAGAGACCCAGTACTTC. The chain recombines TRBV28 with TRBJ2-5; 7 nucleotides line up with TRBD1. Germline V gives CDR1 MDHEN, CDR2 SYDVKM. J gave up 4 bases and V 4 bases, and 12 bases lay outside the gene matches. The CDR3 sequence is 16 residues long.

The V call is TRBV28, the J call TRBJ2-2, with D maybe TRBD2 (5 bases). The CDR3 totals 14 residues. V was trimmed by 3 bases and J by 6 bases, leaving 11 bases between them. Germline lookup yields CDR1 MDHEN and CDR2 SYDVKM. The CDR3, as DNA: TGTGCCAGCAGTTTCGTGGTAGCGTCCGGGGAGCTGTTTTTT. Encoded protein: CASSFVVASGELFF.

The chain combines TRBV7-3 with TRBJ2-7; D not resolved. The V gene lost 5 bases and the J gene lost 3 bases, with 14 bases spanning the gap. Germline CDR1 and CDR2: SGHTA and FQGTGA. The CDR3 is 14 amino acids. CDR3 region: CASSPSPHGYEQYF. The CDR3 DNA is TGTGCCAGCAGCCCTAGTCCCCACGGCTACGAGCAGTACTTC.

The chain employs TRBV19 and TRBJ1-4; 7 bases fit TRBD1. The germline V gene encodes CDR1 LNHDA and CDR2 SQIVND (reference sequence). Losses at the gene ends were 4 bases for V and 4 bases for J; bases not matched to a gene: 3. The CDR3 sequence is 14 residues long. The CDR3 region has the DNA TGTGCCAGTAGTACCCGGGACAGTAATGAAAAACTGTTTTTT. Its protein product is CASSTRDSNEKLFF.

J is TRBJ1-2 and V is TRBV5-1; D remains ambiguous. Trimming took off 4 bases at V and 0 bases at J, with 10 bases between the two ends. This CDR3 is built from 14 residues. In germline, CDR1 is SGHRS, CDR2 YFSETQ. The CDR3 sequence: CASSPGGTNYGYTF. The CDR3 nucleotides read TGCGCCAGCAGCCCAGGAGGAACTAACTATGGCTACACCTTC.

V gene TRBV3-1 (or the pseudogene TRBV3-2) combines with J gene TRBJ2-3, with D possibly matching TRBD2 (6 bases). CDR3 length: 16 amino acids. V lost 4 bases and J lost 3, with 17 bases in between. The germline V gene has CDR1 LGHDT and CDR2 YNNKEL (reference sequence). CDR3 residues: CASSPRDSLWTDTQYF. In DNA, the CDR3 is TGTGCCAGCAGCCCCAGGGACTCCCTATGGACAGATACGCAGTATTTT.

The genes are TRBV18 and TRBJ2-3; 7 nucleotides agree with TRBD1. V was clipped by 2 bases and J by 5 bases; unmatched bases: 4. Germline V lookup: CDR1 KGHSH, CDR2 LQKENI. The CDR3 extends over 14 amino acids. CDR3 in DNA: TGTGCCAGCTCACCAGGGACAGTAGGAGATACGCAGTATTTT. Protein sequence: CASSPGTVGDTQYF.

Comments on this clone: Other DNA sequences in this sample translate to the same CDR3. This chain links TRBV5-1 with TRBJ1-6, with D tentatively TRBD1 (6 bases). The CDR3 totals 15 residues. The germline V gene encodes CDR1 SGHRS and CDR2 YFSETQ. Trimming removed 0 bases from V and 5 bases from J, with 9 bases in between. The CDR3 here is CASSLEGQDNSPLHF. The CDR3 coding sequence is TGCGCCAGCAGCTTGGAGGGACAAGATAATTCACCCCTCCACTTT.

The V gene is TRBV2, the J gene TRBJ2-2, with unresolved D. Between the trimmed V and J ends, which lost 6 bases and 2 bases, there was a span of 10 bases. The CDR3 spans 14 residues. CDR1 SNHLY and CDR2 FYNNEI come from the germline V gene. The CDR3 here is CASRSGTNTGELFF. The CDR3 nucleotides are TGTGCCAGCAGGTCAGGAACAAACACCGGGGAGCTGTTTTTT.

Concerning this clone itself: This specimen includes other DNA sequences encoding the same CDR3. V gene TRBV18 combines with J gene TRBJ2-1, with 7 bases lining up with TRBD2. The CDR3 totals 16 residues. The junction had 4 bases not matched to a gene; V was cut back by 2 bases and J by 0 bases. Germline CDR1 is KGHSH and CDR2 is LQKENI. In DNA, the CDR3 is TGTGCCAGCTCACCATTGGGCGGGAGCTCCTACAATGAGCAGTTCTTC. Protein: CASSPLGGSSYNEQFF.

The chain couples TRBV19 to TRBJ1-2; D not resolved. The CDR3 loop spans 13 amino acids. Trimming stripped 7 bases from V and 8 bases from J, with 17 bases between. Germline assignment: CDR1 LNHDA and CDR2 SQIVND (reference sequence). The CDR3 sequence is CASIGGRTGGYTF. The DNA of the CDR3 is TGTGCCAGTATCGGCGGCAGGACTGGCGGCTACACCTTC.

This chain connects TRBV19 to TRBJ2-2; the match to TRBD2 covers 8 bases. CDR3 length: 15 amino acids. After removal of 2 bases from V and 4 bases from J, the junction contained 3 bases not matched to a gene. CDR1 is LNHDA and CDR2 is SQIVND in the germline V gene (reference sequence). In DNA form, the CDR3 reads TGTGCCAGTAGTATAATCCGGGGGGGCACCGGGGAGCTGTTTTTT. As protein: CASSIIRGGTGELFF.

Remarks on this clone: This specimen includes other DNA sequences encoding the same CDR3. The rearrangement uses TRBV6-1 and TRBJ2-7; unclear D gene. Trimming left V 2 bases short and J 4 bases short, with 3 bases between. This CDR3 comprises 11 residues. CDR1 is MNHNS and CDR2 is SASEGT in the germline V gene. The CDR3 spells CASSELYEQYF. The CDR3 coding sequence is TGTGCCAGCAGTGAACTTTACGAGCAGTACTTC.

There are a few counts of this clone. The genes are TRBV7-9 and TRBJ1-4; 7 nucleotides align to TRBD1. The V and J ends lost 1 base and 6 bases, in that order; junction bases with no gene match: 5. Per germline, CDR1 SEHNR and CDR2 FQNEAQ (reference sequence). The CDR3 sequence is 15 residues long. In nucleotides, the CDR3 is TGTGCCAGCAGCTTAGGGACAGGCCATGATGAAAAACTGTTTTTT. Protein: CASSLGTGHDEKLFF.

The chain carries TRBV3-1 (or the pseudogene TRBV3-2) and TRBJ1-2; no clear D. CDR3 length equals 12 residues. CDR1 LGHDT and CDR2 YNNKEL come from the germline V gene (reference sequence). Trimming removed 3 bases from V and 8 bases from J, with 10 bases in between. CDR3 sequence reads: CASSQEGYGYTF. The CDR3 region has the DNA TGTGCCAGCAGCCAGGAGGGTTACGGCTACACCTTC.

This clone has just one count. This rearrangement joins TRBV27 to TRBJ1-5; D call uncertain. The CDR3 is made up of 15 amino acids. V shed 0 bases and J shed 3 bases, with 9 bases lying between them. The germline V gene has CDR1 MNHEY and CDR2 SMNVEV (reference sequence). The CDR3 nucleotides are TGTGCCAGCAGTTTATCTACCCGGTTCAATCAGCCCCAGCATTTT. This gives the protein CASSLSTRFNQPQHF.

V gene TRBV7-2 combines with J gene TRBJ2-2, with D possibly being TRBD2 (6 bases). Germline CDR1 reads SGHTA; CDR2 reads FQGNSA. The CDR3 runs to 14 residues. Trimming cost V 6 bases and J 8 bases, with 16 bases left between them. Here the CDR3 DNA reads TGTGCCAGCAGTTCAGACCCGGGAGTGGGGGAGCTGTTTTTT. Translating gives CASSSDPGVGELFF. The variable domain in full, with the rest retrieved from reference TRBV7-2 and TRBJ2-2, is GAGVSQSPSNKVTEKGKDVELRCDPISGHTALYWYRQSLGQGLEFLIYFQGNSAPDKSGLPSDRFSAERTGGSVSTLTIQRTQQEDSAVYLCASSSDPGVGELFFGEGSRLTVL.

The chain uses TRBV5-1 and TRBJ2-7; TRBD2 agrees at 8 bases. Germline CDR1 and CDR2: SGHRS and YFSETQ. V dropped 6 bases and J dropped 5; count of bases not matched to a gene: 10. The CDR3 is made up of 14 amino acids. CDR3 protein: CASIPVVGGDEQYF. In DNA form, the CDR3 reads TGCGCCAGCATCCCCGTCGTCGGGGGGGACGAGCAGTACTTC.

The chain employs TRBV27 and TRBJ1-4, with 10 bases that match TRBD1. The ends lost 6 bases at V and 6 bases at J; junction bases unmatched: 4. Germline-derived CDR1 and CDR2 are MNHEY and SMNVEV (reference sequence). The CDR3 is 14 residues long. The CDR3 nucleotides read TGTGCCAGCAGACAAGGGACAGGGGATGAAAAACTGTTTTTT. Translation gives CASRQGTGDEKLFF.